This TCR beta chain stems from a study of Ad26.COV2.S vaccination and SARS-CoV-2 variants. General study findings and limits: Considerable breadth of spike-specific CD8+ and CD4+ T cell responses has reportedly been documented following vaccination.

Treatment meaning: approximately 18 received Ad26.COV2.S at low or high dose, single or two shots; 5 received placebo; per-sample allocation not given. Vaccine and placebo recipients were sampled on day 63 after the first injection. Boston supplied an adult donor aged 18-55 years. The data were produced by immunoSEQ multiplex PCR, yet TCRdb's version contains in-frame clones alone and is incomplete. The repertoire holds about 680,000 clones, with more than 80% as singletons. Notes on this clone: Its cognate antigen is unknown.

The CDR3 covers 12 residues. The receptor was derived from a person aged 18-60 years who received the Ad26.COV2.S COVID-19 vaccine or a placebo. J is TRBJ2-5 and V is TRBV12-2; the D call of TRBD2 is as the table states it, not checked on the DNA. TRBV12-2 is deemed a pseudogene. Here the sequenced sample was peripheral blood, taken in a trial of Ad26.COV2.S vaccine versus placebo. CDR3 DNA sequence: TGTGATGGCGGGGGGACGCAAGAGACCCAGTACTTC. It encodes CDGGGTQETQYF.